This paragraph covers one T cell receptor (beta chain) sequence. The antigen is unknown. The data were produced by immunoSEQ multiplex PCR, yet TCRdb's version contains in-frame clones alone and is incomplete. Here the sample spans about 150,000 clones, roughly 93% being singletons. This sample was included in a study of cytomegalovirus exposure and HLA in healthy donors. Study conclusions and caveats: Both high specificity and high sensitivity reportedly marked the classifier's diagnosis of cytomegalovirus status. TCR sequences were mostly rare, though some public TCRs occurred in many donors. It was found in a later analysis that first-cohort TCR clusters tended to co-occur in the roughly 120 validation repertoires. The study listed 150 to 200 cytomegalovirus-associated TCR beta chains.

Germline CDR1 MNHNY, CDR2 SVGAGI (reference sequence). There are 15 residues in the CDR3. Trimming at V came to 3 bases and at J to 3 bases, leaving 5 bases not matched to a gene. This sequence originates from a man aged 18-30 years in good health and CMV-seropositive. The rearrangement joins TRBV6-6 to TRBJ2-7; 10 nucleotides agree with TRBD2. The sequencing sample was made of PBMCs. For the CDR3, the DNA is TGTGCCAGCAGTTATTCCGGGACTAGCGACTACGAGCAGTACTTC. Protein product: CASSYSGTSDYEQYF.